Listed below are T cell receptor beta chains from one sample, sequenced in a study of cytomegalovirus exposure and HLA in healthy donors. The repertoire was sequenced with immunoSEQ multiplex PCR; TCRdb's copy has only in-frame clones and lacks some. Here the sample spans more than 150,000 clones, more than 60% being singletons. The sequencing sample was made of PBMCs. Source of these receptors: a woman between 40 and 55 years old in good health and CMV-seropositive. Each CDR3 is given with its conserved first and last residue.

j_call v_call cdr3_aa
TRBJ1-1 TRBV6-5 CASSYGRIEAFF
TRBJ1-1 TRBV7-8 CASRFQDTEAFF
TRBJ2-3 TRBV6-1 CASRQIADPTDTQYF
TRBJ1-2 TRBV11-2 CASSSRDKGGYTF
TRBJ1-6 TRBV18 CASSPSWRVESYNSPLHF
TRBJ2-1 TRBV5-1 CASSLGNNEQFF
TRBJ1-4 TRBV11-2 CASSPQGANEKLFF
TRBJ1-2 TRBV5-5 CASIPGGQGVYGYTF
TRBJ1-4 TRBV2 CASSAVGQGAEKLFF
TRBJ2-1 TRBV7-6 CASSLVTGAGNEQFF
TRBJ2-7 TRBV28 CASIGGRVLREQYF
TRBJ2-5 TRBV28 CASSPPRLGDMKETQYF
TRBJ2-1 TRBV6-6 CASSYPQREKSNEQFF
TRBJ2-3 TRBV9 CASSVSPGTGASTDTQYF
TRBJ1-2 TRBV4-3 CASSQEPLRVENYGYTF
TRBJ2-7 TRBV7-2 CASSLGTSGTYEQYF
TRBJ2-7 TRBV5-1 CASSLDPGARGTTEQYF
TRBJ2-7 TRBV6-5 CASRPDIGVGYEQYF
TRBJ2-1 TRBV6-1 CASSETSGSYNEQFF
TRBJ2-1 TRBV4-1 CASSRRGTGGTSEQFF
TRBJ1-1 TRBV9 CASSVSIETGVDTEAFF
TRBJ2-1 TRBV12-5 CASAVSSYNEQFF
TRBJ1-5 TRBV15 CATSIGSTGLGQPQHF
TRBJ2-2 TRBV27 CASSLLRVITDTGELFF
TRBJ2-7 TRBV28 CASPRPGGEQYF